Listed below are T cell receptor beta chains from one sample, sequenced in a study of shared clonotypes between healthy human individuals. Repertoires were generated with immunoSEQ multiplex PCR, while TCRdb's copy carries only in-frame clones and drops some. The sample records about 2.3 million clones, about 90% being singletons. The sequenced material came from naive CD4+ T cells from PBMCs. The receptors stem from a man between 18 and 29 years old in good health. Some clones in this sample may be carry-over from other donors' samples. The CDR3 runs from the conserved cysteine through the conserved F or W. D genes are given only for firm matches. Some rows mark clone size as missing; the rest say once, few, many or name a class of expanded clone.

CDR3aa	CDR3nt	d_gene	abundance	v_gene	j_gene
CASSIRGSGHPVSYEQYF	TGTGCCAGTAGTATAAGAGGGAGCGGACACCCAGTTTCCTACGAGCAGTACTTC	-	-	TRBV19	TRBJ2-7
CSGRSGSYSYNEQFF	TGCAGCGGACGTAGCGGGAGTTACTCCTACAATGAGCAGTTCTTC	TRBD2	-	TRBV29-1	TRBJ2-1
CASSSGYAEEQYF	TGTGCCAGCAGCTCGGGGTACGCGGAGGAGCAGTACTTC	-	-	TRBV7-6	TRBJ2-7
CAWRPTAGGYEQYF	TGTGCCTGGAGGCCCACGGCGGGAGGGTACGAGCAGTACTTC	TRBD2	-	TRBV30	TRBJ2-7
CATSLGIDTQYF	TGTGCCACCAGCCTCGGTATAGATACGCAGTATTTT	-	-	TRBV15	TRBJ2-3
CASKGQTNTGELFF	TGCGCCAGCAAAGGACAGACGAACACCGGGGAGCTGTTTTTT	-	once	TRBV5-1	TRBJ2-2
CASQAIRGYTF	TGTGCCAGCCAGGCCATTCGCGGCTACACCTTC	-	once	TRBV28	TRBJ1-2
CAWSRGDSSYEQYF	TGTGCCTGGTCCCGGGGGGATAGCTCCTACGAGCAGTACTTC	TRBD2	once	TRBV30	TRBJ2-7
CASSLGRREGYEQYF	TGCGCCAGCAGCTTGGGGCGGCGGGAGGGGTACGAGCAGTACTTC	TRBD2	-	TRBV5-1	TRBJ2-7
CASMRQFNTEAFF	TGTGCCAGCATGAGACAGTTTAACACTGAAGCTTTCTTT	-	-	TRBV2	TRBJ1-1
CAISESGGLAPQETQYF	TGTGCCATCAGTGAGTCAGGTGGGCTAGCGCCGCAAGAGACCCAGTACTTC	-	-	TRBV10-3	TRBJ2-5
CSASGRLTDYGYTF	TGCAGCGCCTCAGGGCGACTTACCGACTATGGCTACACCTTC	-	-	TRBV29-1	TRBJ1-2
CASSRGQGRPQHF	TGTGCCAGCAGCCGTGGACAGGGGCGGCCCCAGCATTTT	TRBD1	once	TRBV4-2	TRBJ1-5
CASERETAYEQYF	TGTGCCAGCGAGCGGGAGACGGCCTACGAGCAGTACTTC	TRBD2	-	TRBV2	TRBJ2-7
CASSQEVGGSPLHF	TGTGCCAGCAGTCAGGAGGTTGGAGGGTCACCCCTCCACTTT	-	-	TRBV6-6	TRBJ1-6
CAIKAGVLNEQYF	TGTGCCATCAAGGCGGGAGTTTTGAACGAGCAGTACTTC	TRBD2	-	TRBV10-3	TRBJ2-7
CASSAAGSKSKPQHF	TGTGCCAGCAGTGCCGCGGGGTCCAAGAGCAAGCCCCAGCATTTT	-	-	TRBV28	TRBJ1-5
CASSPDSWGDQPQHF	TGCGCCAGCAGCCCGGACAGCTGGGGGGATCAGCCCCAGCATTTT	-	-	TRBV5-1	TRBJ1-5
CASSPQGGTEAFF	TGTGCCAGCAGCCCACAGGGTGGCACTGAAGCTTTCTTT	-	-	TRBV7-9	TRBJ1-1
CASSLIGGNNSPLHF	TGTGCCAGCAGCTTAATAGGTGGCAACAATTCACCCCTCCACTTT	-	once	TRBV7-9	TRBJ1-6
CASSLVGGAGANVLTF	TGTGCCAGCAGCTTGGTTGGAGGTGCAGGGGCCAACGTCCTGACTTTC	-	-	TRBV5-8	TRBJ2-6
CASSFLGPYLPNEKLFF	TGCGCCAGCAGCTTCCTCGGGCCATATCTACCTAATGAAAAACTGTTTTTT	-	-	TRBV5-1	TRBJ1-4
CASSLTGQGIQPQHF	TGTGCCAGCAGTTTGACGGGTCAGGGGATTCAGCCCCAGCATTTT	-	once	TRBV28	TRBJ1-5
CASSPPVGTGEQYF	TGTGCCAGCTCACCACCGGTGGGGACAGGAGAGCAGTACTTC	TRBD1	once	TRBV18	TRBJ2-7
CASSQRERTDTQYF	TGTGCCAGCAGCCAAAGAGAACGCACAGATACGCAGTATTTT	-	-	TRBV11-2	TRBJ2-3
CASSLGAAREIYF	TGTGCCAGCAGCTTAGGAGCCGCGCGGGAAATCTATTTT	-	-	TRBV7-9	TRBJ1-3
CASSELGLAGRGEAFF	TGCGCCAGCAGTGAGTTAGGGCTTGCGGGTCGGGGTGAAGCTTTCTTT	-	-	TRBV10-2	TRBJ1-1
CASSAGQATNEKLFF	TGTGCCAGCAGTGCCGGACAGGCAACTAATGAAAAACTGTTTTTT	TRBD1	-	TRBV2	TRBJ1-4
CASSPRQSPYGYTF	TGTGCCAGCAGCCCCCGACAGAGCCCCTATGGCTACACCTTC	-	-	TRBV9	TRBJ1-2
CASSPSSREETQYF	TGTGCCAGCTCACCGAGTTCAAGGGAGGAGACCCAGTACTTC	-	-	TRBV18	TRBJ2-5
CASSLRTGNNQPQHF	TGTGCCAGCAGCCTGCGGACAGGGAACAATCAGCCCCAGCATTTT	TRBD1	-	TRBV28	TRBJ1-5
CASSWLGSGAEAFF	TGTGCCAGCAGTTGGCTGGGGAGTGGGGCTGAAGCTTTCTTT	-	-	TRBV27	TRBJ1-1
CARDQLQGDTCQPQHF	TGTGCCAGGGACCAATTACAGGGGGACACTTGTCAGCCCCAGCATTTT	TRBD1	-	TRBV28	TRBJ1-5
CASRRASPSSTAGTGELFF	TGTGCCAGCAGACGGGCCTCCCCTTCTTCGACGGCGGGCACCGGGGAGCTGTTTTTT	-	-	TRBV27	TRBJ2-2
CASSSPTHYEQYF	TGTGCCAGCAGTTCCCCGACACACTACGAGCAGTACTTC	-	-	TRBV28	TRBJ2-7
CAWSDAAGGGYTF	TGTGCCTGGAGTGACGCAGCAGGGGGCGGCTACACCTTC	TRBD1	-	TRBV30	TRBJ1-2
CASRITGGETEAFF	TGCGCCAGCAGGATAACAGGGGGCGAAACCGAAGCTTTCTTT	TRBD1	-	TRBV5-1	TRBJ1-1
CASSRDRGTGELFF	TGTGCCAGCAGTCGGGACAGGGGGACCGGGGAGCTGTTTTTT	TRBD1	-	TRBV11-3	TRBJ2-2
CASSQEWGSGSYTF	TGTGCCAGCAGCCAAGAATGGGGTAGCGGGAGCTACACCTTC	-	-	TRBV14	TRBJ1-2
CASGSGAAGNQPQHF	TGTGCCAGTGGATCGGGGGCGGCGGGCAATCAGCCCCAGCATTTT	-	-	TRBV19	TRBJ1-5
CASGGIGQYF	TGTGCCAGCGGGGGGATAGGGCAGTACTTC	-	-	TRBV6-1	TRBJ2-7
CASSRTSGYQETQYF	TGTGCCAGTAGTAGAACTAGCGGATATCAAGAGACCCAGTACTTC	TRBD2	-	TRBV19	TRBJ2-5
CASRQGQNQPQHF	TGTGCCAGCAGACAGGGACAGAATCAGCCCCAGCATTTT	TRBD1	-	TRBV6-5	TRBJ1-5
CASSLEGVDGQPQHF	TGCGCCAGCAGCTTGGAAGGGGTTGACGGACAGCCCCAGCATTTT	-	-	TRBV5-1	TRBJ1-5
CASRSGIAEAFF	TGTGCCAGCAGATCGGGGATCGCTGAAGCTTTCTTT	-	-	TRBV25-1	TRBJ1-1
CSARLGTEAFF	TGCAGTGCTAGACTGGGGACTGAAGCTTTCTTT	-	few	TRBV20-1	TRBJ1-1
CASSPGALASTQYF	TGTGCCAGCAGCCCGGGGGCCCTGGCAAGTACGCAGTATTTT	-	once	TRBV7-9	TRBJ2-3
CASSQDVSTYEQYF	TGTGCCAGCAGCCAAGACGTCAGTACATACGAGCAGTACTTC	-	-	TRBV5-4	TRBJ2-7
CASSIGYNYEQYF	TGTGCCAGTAGTATAGGGTACAACTACGAGCAGTACTTC	-	-	TRBV19	TRBJ2-7
CASSLTGTVIWDEQYF	TGCGCCAGCAGCTTGACCGGGACAGTAATTTGGGACGAGCAGTACTTC	TRBD1	-	TRBV5-1	TRBJ2-7
CASRQGAIGEQFF	TGTGCCAGCAGACAGGGGGCGATAGGAGAGCAGTTCTTC	TRBD1	-	TRBV28	TRBJ2-1